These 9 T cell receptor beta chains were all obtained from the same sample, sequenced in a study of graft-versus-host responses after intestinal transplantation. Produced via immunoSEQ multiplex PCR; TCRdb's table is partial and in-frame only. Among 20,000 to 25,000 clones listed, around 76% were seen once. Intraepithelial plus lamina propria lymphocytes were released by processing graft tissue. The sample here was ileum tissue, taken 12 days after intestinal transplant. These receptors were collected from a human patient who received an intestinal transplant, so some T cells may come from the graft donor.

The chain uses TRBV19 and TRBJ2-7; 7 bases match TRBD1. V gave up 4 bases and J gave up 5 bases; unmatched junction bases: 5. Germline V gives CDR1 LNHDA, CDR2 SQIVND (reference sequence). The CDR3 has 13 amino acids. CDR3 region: CASSTLTGNEQYF. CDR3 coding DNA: TGTGCCAGTAGTACCTTGACAGGGAACGAGCAGTACTTC.

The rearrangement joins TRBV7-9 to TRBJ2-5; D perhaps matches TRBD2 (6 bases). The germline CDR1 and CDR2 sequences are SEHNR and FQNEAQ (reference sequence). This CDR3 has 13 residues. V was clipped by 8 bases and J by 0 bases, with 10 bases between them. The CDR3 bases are TGTGCCAGCGGGGCGGGGTACCAAGAGACCCAGTACTTC. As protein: CASGAGYQETQYF.

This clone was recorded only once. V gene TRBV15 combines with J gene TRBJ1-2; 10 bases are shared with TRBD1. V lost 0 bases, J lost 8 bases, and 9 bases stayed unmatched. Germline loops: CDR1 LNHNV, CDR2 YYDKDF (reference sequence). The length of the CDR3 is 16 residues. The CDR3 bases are TGTGCCACCAGCAGAGATTTCGACAGGGGGCGAAGGGGCTACACCTTC. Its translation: CATSRDFDRGRRGYTF.

CDR3: CASSAGQGNSPLHF. The CDR3 region has the DNA TGTGCCAGCAGCGCGGGACAGGGGAATTCACCCCTCCACTTT. This chain joins TRBV7-6 and TRBJ1-6; 10 positions match TRBD1. The V segment lost 5 bases and the J segment 7 bases; nucleotides outside the gene matches: 2. The CDR3 consists of 14 residues. CDR1 is SGHVS, CDR2 FNYEAQ, per germline. Full variable domain (missing parts from reference TRBV7-6 and TRBJ1-6): GAGVSQSPRYKVTKRGQDVALRCDPISGHVSLYWYRQALGQGPEFLTYFNYEAQQDKSGLPNDRFSAERPEGSISTLTIQRTEQRDSAMYRCASSAGQGNSPLHFGNGTRLTVT.

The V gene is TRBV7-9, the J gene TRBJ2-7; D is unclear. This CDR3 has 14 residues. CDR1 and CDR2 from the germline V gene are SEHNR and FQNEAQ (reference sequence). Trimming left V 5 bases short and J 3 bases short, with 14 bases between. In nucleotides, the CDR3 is TGTGCCAGCAGCCAGCCGGGTCGCCTCTACGAGCAGTACTTC. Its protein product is CASSQPGRLYEQYF.

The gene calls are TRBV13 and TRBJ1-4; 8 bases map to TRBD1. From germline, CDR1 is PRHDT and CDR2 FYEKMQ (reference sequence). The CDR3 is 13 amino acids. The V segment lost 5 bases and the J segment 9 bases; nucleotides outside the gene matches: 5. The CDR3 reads CASSPRDRKKLFF. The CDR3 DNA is TGTGCCAGCAGCCCCCGGGACAGGAAAAAACTGTTTTTT.

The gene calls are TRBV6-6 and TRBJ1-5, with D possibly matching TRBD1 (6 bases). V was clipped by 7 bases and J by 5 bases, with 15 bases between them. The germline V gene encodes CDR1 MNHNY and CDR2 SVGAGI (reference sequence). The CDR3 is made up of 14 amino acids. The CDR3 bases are TGTGCCAGCACCAAAACGGACAGATATCAGCCCCAGCATTTT. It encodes CASTKTDRYQPQHF.

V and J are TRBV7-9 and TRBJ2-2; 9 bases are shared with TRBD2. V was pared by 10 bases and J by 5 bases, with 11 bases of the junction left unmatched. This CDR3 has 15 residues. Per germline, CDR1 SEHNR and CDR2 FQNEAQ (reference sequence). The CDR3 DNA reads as TGTGCCACCACGCGGGGGGGGACAGTGACCGGGGAGCTGTTTTTT. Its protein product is CATTRGGTVTGELFF.

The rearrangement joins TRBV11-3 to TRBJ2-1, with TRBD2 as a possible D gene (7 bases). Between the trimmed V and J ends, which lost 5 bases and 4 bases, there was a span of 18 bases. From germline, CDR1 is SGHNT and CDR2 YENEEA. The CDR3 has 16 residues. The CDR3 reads CASSARGGALYNEQFF. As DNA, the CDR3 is TGTGCCAGCAGCGCCCGAGGGGGGGCGCTATACAATGAGCAGTTCTTC.